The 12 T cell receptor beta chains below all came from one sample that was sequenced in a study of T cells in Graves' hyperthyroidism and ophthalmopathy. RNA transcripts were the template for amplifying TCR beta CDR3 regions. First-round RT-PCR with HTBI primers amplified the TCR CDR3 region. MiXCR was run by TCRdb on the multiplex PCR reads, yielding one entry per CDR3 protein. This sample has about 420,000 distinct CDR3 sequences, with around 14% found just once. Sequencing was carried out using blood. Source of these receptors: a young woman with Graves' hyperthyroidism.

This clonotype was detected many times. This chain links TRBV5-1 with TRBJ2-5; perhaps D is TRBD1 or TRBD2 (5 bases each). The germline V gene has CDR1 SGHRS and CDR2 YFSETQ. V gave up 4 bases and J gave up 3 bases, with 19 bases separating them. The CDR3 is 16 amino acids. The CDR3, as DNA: TGCGCCAGCAGCGGTGACCCGGGACCTTTAAAAGAGACCCAGTACTTC. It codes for CASSGDPGPLKETQYF.

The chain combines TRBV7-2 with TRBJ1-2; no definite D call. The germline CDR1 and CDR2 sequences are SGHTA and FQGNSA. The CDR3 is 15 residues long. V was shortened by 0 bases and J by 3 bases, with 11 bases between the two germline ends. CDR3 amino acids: CASSLATGMDYGYTF. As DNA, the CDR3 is TGTGCCAGCAGCTTAGCCACTGGGATGGACTATGGCTACACCTTC.

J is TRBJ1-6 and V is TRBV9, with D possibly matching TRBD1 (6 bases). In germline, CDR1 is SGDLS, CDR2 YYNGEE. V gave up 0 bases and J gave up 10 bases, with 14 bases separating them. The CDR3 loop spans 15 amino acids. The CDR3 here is CASSVGQGSGSPLHF. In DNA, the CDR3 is TGTGCCAGCAGCGTAGGTCAGGGGAGTGGATCACCCCTCCACTTT.

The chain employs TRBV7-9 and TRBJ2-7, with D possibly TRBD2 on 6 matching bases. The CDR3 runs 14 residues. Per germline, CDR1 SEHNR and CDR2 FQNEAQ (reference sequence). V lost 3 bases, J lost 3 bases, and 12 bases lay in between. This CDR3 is CASSFGTSNYEQYF. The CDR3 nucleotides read TGTGCCAGCAGCTTCGGGACTTCCAACTACGAGCAGTACTTC.

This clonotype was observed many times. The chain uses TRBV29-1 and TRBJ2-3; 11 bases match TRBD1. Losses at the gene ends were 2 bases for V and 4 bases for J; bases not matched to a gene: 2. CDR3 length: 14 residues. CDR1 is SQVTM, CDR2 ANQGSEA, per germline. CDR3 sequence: CSVERGQGADTQYF. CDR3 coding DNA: TGCAGCGTTGAAAGGGGACAGGGGGCAGATACGCAGTATTTT.

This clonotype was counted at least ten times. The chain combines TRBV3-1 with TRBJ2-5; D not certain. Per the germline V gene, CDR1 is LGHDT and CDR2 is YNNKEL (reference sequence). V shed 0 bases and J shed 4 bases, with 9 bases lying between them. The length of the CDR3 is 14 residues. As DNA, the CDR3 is TGTGCCAGCAGCCAAGATAGCCTAGGAGAGACCCAGTACTTC. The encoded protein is CASSQDSLGETQYF.

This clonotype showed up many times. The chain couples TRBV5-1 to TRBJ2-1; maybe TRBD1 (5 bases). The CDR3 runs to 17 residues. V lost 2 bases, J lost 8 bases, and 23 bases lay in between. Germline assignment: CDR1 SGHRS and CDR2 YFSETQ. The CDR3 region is CASSFRWGALLRDEQFF. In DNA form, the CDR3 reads TGCGCCAGCAGCTTCCGTTGGGGCGCTCTGCTTCGGGATGAGCAGTTCTTC. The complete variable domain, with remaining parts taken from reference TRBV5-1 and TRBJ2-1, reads KAGVTQTPRYLIKTRGQQVTLSCSPISGHRSVSWYQQTPGQGLQFLFEYFSETQRNKGNFPGRFSGRQFSNSRSEMNVSTLELGDSALYLCASSFRWGALLRDEQFFGPGTRLTVL.

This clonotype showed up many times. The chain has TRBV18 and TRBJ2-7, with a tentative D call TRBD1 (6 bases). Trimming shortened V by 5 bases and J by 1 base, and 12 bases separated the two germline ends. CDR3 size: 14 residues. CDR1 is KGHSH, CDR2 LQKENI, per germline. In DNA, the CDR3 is TGTGCCAGCTCAAGTACAGGGCTATCCTACGAGCAGTACTTC. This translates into CASSSTGLSYEQYF.

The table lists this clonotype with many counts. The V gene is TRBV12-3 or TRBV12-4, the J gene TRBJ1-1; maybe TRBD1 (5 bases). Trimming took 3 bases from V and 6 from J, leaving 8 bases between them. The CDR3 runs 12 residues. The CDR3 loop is CASSLLQAEAFF. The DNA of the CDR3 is TGTGCCAGCAGTTTGTTACAGGCTGAAGCTTTCTTT.

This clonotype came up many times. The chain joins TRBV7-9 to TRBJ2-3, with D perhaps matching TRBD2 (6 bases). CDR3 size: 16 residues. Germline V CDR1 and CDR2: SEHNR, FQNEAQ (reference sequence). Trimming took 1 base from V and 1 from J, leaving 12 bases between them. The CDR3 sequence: CASSLGRDWGTDTQYF. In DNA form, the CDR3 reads TGTGCCAGCAGCTTAGGACGGGACTGGGGCACAGATACGCAGTATTTT. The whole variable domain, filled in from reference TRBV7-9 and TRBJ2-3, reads DTGVSQNPRHKITKRGQNVTFRCDPISEHNRLYWYRQTLGQGPEFLTYFQNEAQLEKSRLLSDRFSAERPKGSFSTLEIQRTEQGDSAMYLCASSLGRDWGTDTQYFGPGTRLTVL.

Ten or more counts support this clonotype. The CDR3 nucleotides are TGCAGTGCTACTACCTCTAGCGGGAGCACAGATACGCAGTATTTT. Residues: CSATTSSGSTDTQYF. V is TRBV20-1 and J is TRBJ2-3, with TRBD2 identical over 8 bases. Germline values: CDR1 DFQATT, CDR2 SNEGSKA (reference sequence). V shed 4 bases and J 0 bases; nucleotides not matched to a gene: 6. The CDR3 has 15 residues.

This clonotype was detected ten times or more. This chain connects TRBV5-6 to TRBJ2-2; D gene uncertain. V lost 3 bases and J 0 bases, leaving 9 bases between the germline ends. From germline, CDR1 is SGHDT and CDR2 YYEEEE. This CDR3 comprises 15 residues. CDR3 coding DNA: TGTGCCAGCAGCTCCCAATACACGAACACCGGGGAGCTGTTTTTT. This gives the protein CASSSQYTNTGELFF.